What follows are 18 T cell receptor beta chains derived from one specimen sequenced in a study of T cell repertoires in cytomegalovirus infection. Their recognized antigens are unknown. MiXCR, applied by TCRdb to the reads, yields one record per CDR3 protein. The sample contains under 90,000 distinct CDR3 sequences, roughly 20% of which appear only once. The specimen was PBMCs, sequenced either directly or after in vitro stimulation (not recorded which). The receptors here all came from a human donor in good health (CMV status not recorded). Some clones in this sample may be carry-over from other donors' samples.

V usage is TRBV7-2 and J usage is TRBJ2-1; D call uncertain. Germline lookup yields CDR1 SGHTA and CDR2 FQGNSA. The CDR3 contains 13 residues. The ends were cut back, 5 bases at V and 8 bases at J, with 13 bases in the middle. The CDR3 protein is CASSLPIADEQFF. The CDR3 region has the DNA TGTGCCAGCAGCCTCCCAATCGCGGATGAGCAGTTCTTC.

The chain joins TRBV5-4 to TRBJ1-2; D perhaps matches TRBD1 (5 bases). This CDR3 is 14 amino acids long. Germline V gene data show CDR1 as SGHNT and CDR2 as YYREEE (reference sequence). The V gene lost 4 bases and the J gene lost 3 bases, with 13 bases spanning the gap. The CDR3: CASSPGLKDYGYTF. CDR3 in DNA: TGTGCCAGCAGCCCAGGGTTGAAGGACTATGGCTACACCTTC.

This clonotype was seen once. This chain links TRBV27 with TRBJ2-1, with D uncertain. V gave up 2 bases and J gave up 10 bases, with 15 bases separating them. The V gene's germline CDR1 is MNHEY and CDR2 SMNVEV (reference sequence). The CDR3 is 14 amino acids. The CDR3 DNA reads TGTGCCAGCAGTTTAATGTTGTCGGGCTCGGAGCAGTTCTTC. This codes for CASSLMLSGSEQFF.

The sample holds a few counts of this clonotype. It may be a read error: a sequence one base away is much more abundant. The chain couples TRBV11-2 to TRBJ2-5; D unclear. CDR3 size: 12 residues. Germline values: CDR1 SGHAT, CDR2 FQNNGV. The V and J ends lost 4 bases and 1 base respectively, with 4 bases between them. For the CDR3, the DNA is TGTGCCAGCAGCTCCTCCCAAGAGACCCAGTACTTC. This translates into CASSSSQETQYF.

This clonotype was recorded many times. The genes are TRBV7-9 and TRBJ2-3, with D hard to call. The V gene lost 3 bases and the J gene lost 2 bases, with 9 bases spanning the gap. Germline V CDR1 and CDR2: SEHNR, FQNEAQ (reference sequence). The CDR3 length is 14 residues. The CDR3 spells CASSFSALTDTQYF. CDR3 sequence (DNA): TGTGCCAGCAGCTTCAGCGCCCTCACAGATACGCAGTATTTT.

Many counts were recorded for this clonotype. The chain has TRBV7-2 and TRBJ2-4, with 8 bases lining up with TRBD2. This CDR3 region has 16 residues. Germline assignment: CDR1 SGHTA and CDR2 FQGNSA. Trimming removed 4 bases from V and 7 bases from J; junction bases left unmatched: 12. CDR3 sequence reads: CASSYGIGAGDNIQYF. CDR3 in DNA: TGTGCCAGCAGCTATGGGATTGGAGCGGGAGATAACATTCAGTACTTC.

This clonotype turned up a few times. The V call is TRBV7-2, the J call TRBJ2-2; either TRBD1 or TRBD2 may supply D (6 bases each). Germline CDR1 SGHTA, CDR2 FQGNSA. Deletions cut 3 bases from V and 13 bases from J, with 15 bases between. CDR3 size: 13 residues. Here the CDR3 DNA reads TGTGCCAGCAGCTTCCCGGGGGCTCCGGCGCTGTTTTTT. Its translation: CASSFPGAPALFF.

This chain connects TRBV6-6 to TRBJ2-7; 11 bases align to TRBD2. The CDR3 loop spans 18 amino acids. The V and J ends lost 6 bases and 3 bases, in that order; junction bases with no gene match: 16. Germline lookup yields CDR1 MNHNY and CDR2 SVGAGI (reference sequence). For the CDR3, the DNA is TGTGCCAGCAGCCAAAACCCCACCGGGACTAGCGGATTCTACGAGCAGTACTTC. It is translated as CASSQNPTGTSGFYEQYF.

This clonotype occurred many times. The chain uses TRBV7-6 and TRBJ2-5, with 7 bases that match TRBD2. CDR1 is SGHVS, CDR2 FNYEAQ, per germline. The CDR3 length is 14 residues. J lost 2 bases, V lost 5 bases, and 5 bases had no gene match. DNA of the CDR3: TGTGCCAGCAGCCCACTAGCGCTACAAGAGACCCAGTACTTC. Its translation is CASSPLALQETQYF.

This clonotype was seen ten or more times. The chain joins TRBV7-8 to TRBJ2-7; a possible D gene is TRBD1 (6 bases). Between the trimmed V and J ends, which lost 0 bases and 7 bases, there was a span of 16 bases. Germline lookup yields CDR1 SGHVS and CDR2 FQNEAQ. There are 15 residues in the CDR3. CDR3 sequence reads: CASSLAGHAYGEQYF. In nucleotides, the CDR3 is TGTGCCAGCAGCTTAGCGGGACACGCCTATGGGGAGCAGTACTTC. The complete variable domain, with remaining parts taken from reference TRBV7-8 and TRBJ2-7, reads GAGVSQSPRYKVAKRGQDVALRCDPISGHVSLFWYQQALGQGPEFLTYFQNEAQLDKSGLPSDRFFAERPEGSVSTLKIQRTQQEDSAVYLCASSLAGHAYGEQYFGPGTRLTVT.

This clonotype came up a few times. CDR3 sequence reads: CASSVAGEDTQYF. CDR3 coding DNA: TGTGCCAGCAGTGTAGCGGGAGAAGATACGCAGTATTTT. The J gene is TRBJ2-3, the V gene TRBV6-2 or TRBV6-3; 9 bases align to TRBD2. CDR1 is MNHEY and CDR2 is SVGEGT in the germline V gene. Trimming at V came to 5 bases and at J to 5 bases, leaving 2 bases not matched to a gene. The CDR3 is 13 amino acids.

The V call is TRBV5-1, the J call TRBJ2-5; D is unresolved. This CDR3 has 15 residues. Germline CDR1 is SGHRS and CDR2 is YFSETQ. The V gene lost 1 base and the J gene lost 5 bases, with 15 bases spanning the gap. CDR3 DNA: TGCGCCAGCAGCTTGAGGTTTGGAGCTGGGGAGACCCAGTACTTC. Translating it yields CASSLRFGAGETQYF.

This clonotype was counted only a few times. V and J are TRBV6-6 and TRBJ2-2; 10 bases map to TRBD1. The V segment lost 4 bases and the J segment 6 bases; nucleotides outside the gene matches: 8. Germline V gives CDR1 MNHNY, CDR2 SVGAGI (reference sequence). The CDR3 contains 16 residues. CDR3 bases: TGTGCCAGCAGTTTCCGGACAGGGGGAGAGTCCGGGGAGCTGTTTTTT. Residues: CASSFRTGGESGELFF.

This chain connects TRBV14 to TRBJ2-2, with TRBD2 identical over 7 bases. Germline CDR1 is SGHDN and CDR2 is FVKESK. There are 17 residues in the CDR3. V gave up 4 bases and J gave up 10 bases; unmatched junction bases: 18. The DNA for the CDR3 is TGTGCCAGCAGCCCTGCCGCTGGACTAGTAAGATTGGAGGAGCTGTTTTTT. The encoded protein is CASSPAAGLVRLEELFF.

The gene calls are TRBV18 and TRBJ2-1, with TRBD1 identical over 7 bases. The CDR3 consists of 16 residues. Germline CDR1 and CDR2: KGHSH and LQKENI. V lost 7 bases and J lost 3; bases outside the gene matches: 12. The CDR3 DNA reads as TGTGCCAGCTGCCCCAATCTCGGGACAGTCTACAATGAGCAGTTCTTC. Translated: CASCPNLGTVYNEQFF.

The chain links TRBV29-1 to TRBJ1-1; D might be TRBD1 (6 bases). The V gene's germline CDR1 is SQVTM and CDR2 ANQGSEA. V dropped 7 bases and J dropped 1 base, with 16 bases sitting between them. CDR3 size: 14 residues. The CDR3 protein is CSGATGSRNTEAFF. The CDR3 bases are TGCAGCGGTGCTACAGGGTCGAGGAACACTGAAGCTTTCTTT.

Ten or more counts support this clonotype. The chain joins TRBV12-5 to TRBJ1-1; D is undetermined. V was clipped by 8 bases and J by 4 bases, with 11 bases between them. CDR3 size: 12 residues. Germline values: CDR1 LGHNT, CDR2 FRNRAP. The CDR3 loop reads CASLKEGTEAFF. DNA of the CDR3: TGTGCTAGTTTAAAGGAGGGCACTGAAGCTTTCTTT.

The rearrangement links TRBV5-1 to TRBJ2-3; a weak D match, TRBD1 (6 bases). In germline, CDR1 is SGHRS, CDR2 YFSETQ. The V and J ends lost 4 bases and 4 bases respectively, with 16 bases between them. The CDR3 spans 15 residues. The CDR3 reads CASSTGQSRADTQYF. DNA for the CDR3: TGCGCCAGCAGCACCGGACAGTCCAGGGCAGATACGCAGTATTTT.